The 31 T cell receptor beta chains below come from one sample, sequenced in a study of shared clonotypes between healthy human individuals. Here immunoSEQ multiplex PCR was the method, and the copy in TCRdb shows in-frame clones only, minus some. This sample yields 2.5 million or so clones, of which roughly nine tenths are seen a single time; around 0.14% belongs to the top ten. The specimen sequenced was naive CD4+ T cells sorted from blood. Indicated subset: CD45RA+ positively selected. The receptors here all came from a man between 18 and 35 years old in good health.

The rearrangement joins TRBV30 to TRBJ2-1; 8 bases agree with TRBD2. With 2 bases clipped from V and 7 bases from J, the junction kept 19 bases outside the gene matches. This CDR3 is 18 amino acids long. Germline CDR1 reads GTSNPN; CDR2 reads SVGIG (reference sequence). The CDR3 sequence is CAWSPMLYGRGAKNEQFF. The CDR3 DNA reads TGTGCCTGGAGTCCTATGTTGTACGGGCGGGGGGCCAAGAATGAGCAGTTCTTC.

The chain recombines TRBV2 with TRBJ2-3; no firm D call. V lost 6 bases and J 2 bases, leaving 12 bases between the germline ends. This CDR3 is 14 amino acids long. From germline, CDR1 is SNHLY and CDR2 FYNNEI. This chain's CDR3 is CASSASYTTDTQYF. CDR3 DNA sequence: TGTGCCAGCAGCGCGTCCTACACCACAGATACGCAGTATTTT.

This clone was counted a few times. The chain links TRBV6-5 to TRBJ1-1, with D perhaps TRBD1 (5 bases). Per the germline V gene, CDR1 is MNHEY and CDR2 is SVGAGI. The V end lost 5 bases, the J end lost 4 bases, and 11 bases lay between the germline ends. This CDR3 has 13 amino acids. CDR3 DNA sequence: TGTGCCAGCAGTCGAGGGGAAAGCACTGAAGCTTTCTTT. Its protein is CASSRGESTEAFF.

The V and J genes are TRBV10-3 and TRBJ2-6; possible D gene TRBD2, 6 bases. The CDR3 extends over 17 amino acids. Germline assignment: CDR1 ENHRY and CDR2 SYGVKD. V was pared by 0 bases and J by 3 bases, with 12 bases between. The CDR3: CAISESYGGSGANVLTF. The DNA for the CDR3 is TGTGCCATCAGTGAGTCCTACGGGGGTAGTGGGGCCAACGTCCTGACTTTC.

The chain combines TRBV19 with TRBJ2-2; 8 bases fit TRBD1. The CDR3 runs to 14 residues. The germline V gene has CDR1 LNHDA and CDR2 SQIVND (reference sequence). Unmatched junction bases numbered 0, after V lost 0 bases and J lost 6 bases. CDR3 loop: CASSIETGAGELFF. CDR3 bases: TGTGCCAGTAGTATAGAGACAGGGGCCGGGGAGCTGTTTTTT.

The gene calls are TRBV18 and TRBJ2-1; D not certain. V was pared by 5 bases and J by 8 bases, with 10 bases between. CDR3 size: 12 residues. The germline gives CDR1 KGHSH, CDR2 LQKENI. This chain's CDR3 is CASSSSLDEQFF. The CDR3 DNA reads TGTGCCAGCTCATCCTCATTAGATGAGCAGTTCTTC.

CDR3 sequence (DNA): TGTGCCAGCAGTTACAGGGCAGGGTCACCCCTCCACTTT. It is translated as CASSYRAGSPLHF. This chain connects TRBV27 to TRBJ1-6, with D possibly TRBD1 on 6 matching bases. V was clipped by 4 bases and J by 10 bases, with 11 bases between them. Germline V gives CDR1 MNHEY, CDR2 SMNVEV (reference sequence). CDR3 size: 13 residues.

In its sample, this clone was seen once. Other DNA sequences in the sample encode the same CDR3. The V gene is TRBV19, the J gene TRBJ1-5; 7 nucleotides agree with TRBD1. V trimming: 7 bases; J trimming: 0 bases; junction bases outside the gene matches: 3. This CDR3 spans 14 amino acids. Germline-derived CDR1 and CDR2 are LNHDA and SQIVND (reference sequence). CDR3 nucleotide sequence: TGTGCCAGTACCCCAGGGGGTAGCAATCAGCCCCAGCATTTT. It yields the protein CASTPGGSNQPQHF.

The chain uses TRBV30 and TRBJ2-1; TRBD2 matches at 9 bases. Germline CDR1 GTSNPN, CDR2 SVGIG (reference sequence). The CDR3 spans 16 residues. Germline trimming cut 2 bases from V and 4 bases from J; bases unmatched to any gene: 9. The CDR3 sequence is CAWSLRRGGPYNEQFF. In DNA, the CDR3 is TGTGCCTGGAGTTTAAGGCGGGGGGGCCCTTACAATGAGCAGTTCTTC.

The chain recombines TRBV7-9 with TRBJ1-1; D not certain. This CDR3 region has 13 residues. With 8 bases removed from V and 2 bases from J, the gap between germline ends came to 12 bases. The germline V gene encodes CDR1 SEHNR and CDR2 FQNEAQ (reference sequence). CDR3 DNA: TGTGCCAGCGTGGTGGATGAAAACACTGAAGCTTTCTTT. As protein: CASVVDENTEAFF.

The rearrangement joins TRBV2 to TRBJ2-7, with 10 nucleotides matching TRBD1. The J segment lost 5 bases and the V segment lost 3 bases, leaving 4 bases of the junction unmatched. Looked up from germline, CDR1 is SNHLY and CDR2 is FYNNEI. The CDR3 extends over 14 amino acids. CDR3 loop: CASSDDRGPNEQYF. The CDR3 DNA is TGTGCCAGCAGTGACGACAGGGGGCCCAACGAGCAGTACTTC.

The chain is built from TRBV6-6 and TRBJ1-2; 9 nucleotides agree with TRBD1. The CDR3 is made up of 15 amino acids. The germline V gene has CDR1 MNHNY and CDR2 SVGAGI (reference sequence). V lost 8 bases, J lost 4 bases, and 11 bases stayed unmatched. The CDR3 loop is CASSGGDRAGYGYTF. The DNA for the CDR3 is TGTGCCAGCTCAGGCGGGGACAGGGCAGGCTATGGCTACACCTTC.

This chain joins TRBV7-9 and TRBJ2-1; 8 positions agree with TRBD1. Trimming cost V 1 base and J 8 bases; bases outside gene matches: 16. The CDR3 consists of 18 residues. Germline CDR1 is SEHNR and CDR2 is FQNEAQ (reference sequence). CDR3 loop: CASSLGPPGRGPRDEQFF. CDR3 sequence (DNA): TGTGCCAGCAGCTTAGGGCCGCCCGGCAGGGGGCCGCGAGATGAGCAGTTCTTC. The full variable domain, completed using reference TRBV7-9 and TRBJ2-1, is DTGVSQNPRHKITKRGQNVTFRCDPISEHNRLYWYRQTLGQGPEFLTYFQNEAQLEKSRLLSDRFSAERPKGSFSTLEIQRTEQGDSAMYLCASSLGPPGRGPRDEQFFGPGTRLTVL.

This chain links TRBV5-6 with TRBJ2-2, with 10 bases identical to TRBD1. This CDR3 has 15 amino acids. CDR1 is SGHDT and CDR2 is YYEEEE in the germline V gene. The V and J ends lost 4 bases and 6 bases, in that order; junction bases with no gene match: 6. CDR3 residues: CASSAGTGVAGELFF. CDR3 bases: TGTGCCAGCAGCGCCGGGACAGGGGTGGCCGGGGAGCTGTTTTTT.

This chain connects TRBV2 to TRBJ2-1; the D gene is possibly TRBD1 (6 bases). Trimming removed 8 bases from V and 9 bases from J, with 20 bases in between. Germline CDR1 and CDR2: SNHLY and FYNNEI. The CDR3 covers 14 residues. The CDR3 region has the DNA TGTGCCAGCTACTATGGGGGCTCCACAGGTGAGCAGTTCTTC. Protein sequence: CASYYGGSTGEQFF.

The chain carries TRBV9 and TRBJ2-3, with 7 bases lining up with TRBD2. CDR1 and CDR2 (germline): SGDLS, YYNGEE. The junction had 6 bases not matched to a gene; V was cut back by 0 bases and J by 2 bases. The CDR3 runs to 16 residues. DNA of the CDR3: TGTGCCAGCAGCGTAGTCCACAGCGGGACCACAGATACGCAGTATTTT. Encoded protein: CASSVVHSGTTDTQYF.

This CDR3 is CASNGFINTEAFF. The CDR3 nucleotides read TGTGCCAGTAATGGATTCATAAACACTGAAGCTTTCTTT. The chain links TRBV6-1 to TRBJ1-1; D not certain. The CDR3 runs 13 residues. V lost 9 bases and J 2 bases, leaving 13 bases between the germline ends. Germline V gives CDR1 MNHNS, CDR2 SASEGT.

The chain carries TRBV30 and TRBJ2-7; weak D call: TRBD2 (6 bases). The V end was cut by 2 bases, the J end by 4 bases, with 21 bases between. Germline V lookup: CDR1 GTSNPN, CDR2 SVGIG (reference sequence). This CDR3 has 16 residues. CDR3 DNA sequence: TGTGCCTGGAGTAACAGCTGGGGACTTGGGGGTTACGAGCAGTACTTC. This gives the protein CAWSNSWGLGGYEQYF.

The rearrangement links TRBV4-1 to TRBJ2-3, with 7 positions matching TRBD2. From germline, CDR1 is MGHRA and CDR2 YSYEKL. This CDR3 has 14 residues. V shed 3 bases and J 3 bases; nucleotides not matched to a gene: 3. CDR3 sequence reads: CASSQGGETDTQYF. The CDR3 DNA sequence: TGCGCCAGCAGCCAGGGGGGGGAGACAGATACGCAGTATTTT.

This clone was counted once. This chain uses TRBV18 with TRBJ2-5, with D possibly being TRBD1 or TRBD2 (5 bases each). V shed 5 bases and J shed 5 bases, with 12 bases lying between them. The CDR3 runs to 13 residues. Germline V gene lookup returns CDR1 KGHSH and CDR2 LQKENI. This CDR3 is CASSARDGETQYF. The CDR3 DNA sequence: TGTGCCAGCTCAGCCAGGGACGGGGAGACCCAGTACTTC.

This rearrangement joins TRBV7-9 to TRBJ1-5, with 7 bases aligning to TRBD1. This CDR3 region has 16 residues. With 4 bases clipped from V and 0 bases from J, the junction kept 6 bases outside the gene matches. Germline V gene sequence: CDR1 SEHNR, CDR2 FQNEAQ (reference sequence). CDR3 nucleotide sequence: TGTGCCAGCAGCTCTTCCGGGACAGATAGCAATCAGCCCCAGCATTTT. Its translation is CASSSSGTDSNQPQHF.

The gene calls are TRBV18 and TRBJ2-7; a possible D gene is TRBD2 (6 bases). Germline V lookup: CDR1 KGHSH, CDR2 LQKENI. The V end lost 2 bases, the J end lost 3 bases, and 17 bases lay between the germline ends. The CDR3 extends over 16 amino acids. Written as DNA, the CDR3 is TGTGCCAGCTCACCATTTCATGGGGACTCCTACTACGAGCAGTACTTC. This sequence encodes CASSPFHGDSYYEQYF.

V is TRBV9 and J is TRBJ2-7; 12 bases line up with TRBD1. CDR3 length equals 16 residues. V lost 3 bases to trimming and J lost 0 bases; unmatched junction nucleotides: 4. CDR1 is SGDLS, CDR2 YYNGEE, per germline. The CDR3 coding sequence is TGTGCCAGCAGCGAGGGGACAGGGGGCATCTCCTACGAGCAGTACTTC. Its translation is CASSEGTGGISYEQYF.

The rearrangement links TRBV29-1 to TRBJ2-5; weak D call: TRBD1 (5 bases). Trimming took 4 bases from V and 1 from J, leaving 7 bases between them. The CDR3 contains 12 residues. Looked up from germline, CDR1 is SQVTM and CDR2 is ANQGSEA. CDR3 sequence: CSVATVQETQYF. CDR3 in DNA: TGCAGCGTTGCGACAGTCCAAGAGACCCAGTACTTC. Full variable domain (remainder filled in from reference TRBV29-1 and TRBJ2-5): SAVISQKPSRDICQRGTSLTIQCQVDSQVTMMFWYRQQPGQSLTLIATANQGSEATYESGFVIDKFPISRPNLTFSTLTVSNMSPEDSSIYLCSVATVQETQYFGPGTRLLVL.

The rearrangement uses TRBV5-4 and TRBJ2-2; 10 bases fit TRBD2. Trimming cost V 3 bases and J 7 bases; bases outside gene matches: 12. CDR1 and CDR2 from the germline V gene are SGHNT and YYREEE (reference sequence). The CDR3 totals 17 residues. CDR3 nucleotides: TGTGCCAGCAGCTCACCCACAAGCGGGGGGGAGGGCGGGGAGCTGTTTTTT. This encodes CASSSPTSGGEGGELFF. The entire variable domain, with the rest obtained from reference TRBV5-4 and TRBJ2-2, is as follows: ETGVTQSPTHLIKTRGQQVTLRCSSQSGHNTVSWYQQALGQGPQFIFQYYREEENGRGNFPPRFSGLQFPNYSSELNVNALELDDSALYLCASSSPTSGGEGGELFFGEGSRLTVL.

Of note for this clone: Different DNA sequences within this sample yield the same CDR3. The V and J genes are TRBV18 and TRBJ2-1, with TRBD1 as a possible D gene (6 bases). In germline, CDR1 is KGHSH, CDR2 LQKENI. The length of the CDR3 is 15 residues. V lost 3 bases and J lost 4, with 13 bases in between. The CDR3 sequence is CASSPPGTPYNEQFF. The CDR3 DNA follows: TGTGCCAGCTCACCTCCTGGGACACCTTACAATGAGCAGTTCTTC.

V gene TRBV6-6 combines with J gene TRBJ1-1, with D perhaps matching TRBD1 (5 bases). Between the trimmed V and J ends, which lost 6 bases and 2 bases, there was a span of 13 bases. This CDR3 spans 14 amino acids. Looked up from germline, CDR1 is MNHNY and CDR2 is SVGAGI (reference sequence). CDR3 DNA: TGTGCCAGCAGCCGGGGACGGCTTAACACTGAAGCTTTCTTT. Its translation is CASSRGRLNTEAFF.

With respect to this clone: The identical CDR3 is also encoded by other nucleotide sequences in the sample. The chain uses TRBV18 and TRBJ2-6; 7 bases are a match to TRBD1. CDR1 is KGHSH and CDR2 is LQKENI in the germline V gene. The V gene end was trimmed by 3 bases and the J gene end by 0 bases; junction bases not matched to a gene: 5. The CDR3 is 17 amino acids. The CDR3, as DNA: TGTGCCAGCTCACCCCCCGGGACAGCCTCTGGGGCCAACGTCCTGACTTTC. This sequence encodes CASSPPGTASGANVLTF.

CDR3 DNA: TGTGCCACCGGTATGACAGAAGTTAATCAGCCCCAGCATTTT. It yields the protein CATGMTEVNQPQHF. V is TRBV10-3 and J is TRBJ1-5; TRBD1 is a possible D gene (5 bases). Between the trimmed V and J ends, which lost 10 bases and 4 bases, there was a span of 17 bases. The CDR3 loop spans 14 amino acids. Germline V gene lookup returns CDR1 ENHRY and CDR2 SYGVKD.

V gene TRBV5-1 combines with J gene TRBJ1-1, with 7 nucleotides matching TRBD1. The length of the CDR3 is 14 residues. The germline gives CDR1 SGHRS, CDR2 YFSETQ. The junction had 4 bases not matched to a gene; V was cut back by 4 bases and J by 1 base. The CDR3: CASSPTGANTEAFF. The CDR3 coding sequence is TGCGCCAGCAGCCCCACAGGGGCGAACACTGAAGCTTTCTTT.

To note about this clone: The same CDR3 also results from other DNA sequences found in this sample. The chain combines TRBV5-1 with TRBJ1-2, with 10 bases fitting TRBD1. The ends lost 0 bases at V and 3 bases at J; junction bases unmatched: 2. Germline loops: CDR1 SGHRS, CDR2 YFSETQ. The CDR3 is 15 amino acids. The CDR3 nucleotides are TGCGCCAGCAGCTTGGGAGGGACAGGGGACTATGGCTACACCTTC. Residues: CASSLGGTGDYGYTF.